The source of this T cell receptor beta chain is a study of low-dose radiotherapy and immunotherapy resistance in tumors. CDR1 SGHTA and CDR2 FQGTGA come from the germline V gene. This CDR3 contains 15 residues. Regarding time point: after trial treatment. Treatment described: LDRT plus nivolumab, ipilimumab, low-dose cyclophosphamide and aspirin (RACIN trial). Those who qualified had advanced solid tumors (lacking tumor-infiltrating lymphocytes). Notes on this clonotype: A far larger clone is a single base away, which makes a read error likely.

TRAV- and TRBV-specific primers were used for first-strand cDNA, which covered alpha and beta chains. TCRs were amplified for roughly 20 PCR cycles with a constant-region primer and V-primer adapter. MiXCR, applied by TCRdb to the reads, yields one record per CDR3 protein. The data hold 50,000 or so distinct CDR3 sequences, with around 23% observed a single time. This specimen was PBMCs, taken after low-dose radiotherapy plus immunotherapy. The TCR comes from a male donor with prostate cancer. The chain has TRBV7-3 and TRBJ2-7; 10 bases map to TRBD1. The CDR3 DNA is TGTGCCAGCTTAACAGGGGGACAGGGGAGAGACGAGCAGTGCTTC. Translated: CASLTGGQGRDEQCF.